The source of this TCR beta chain is a study of blood T cell repertoires in COVID-19. Clones were read by immunoSEQ multiplex PCR, and TCRdb kept only the in-frame ones, dropping some. The repertoire holds about 36,000 clones, with roughly 77% as singletons. V was shortened by 3 bases and J by 9 bases, with 12 bases between the two germline ends. This CDR3 has 13 amino acids. Per germline, CDR1 DFQATT and CDR2 SNEGSKA (reference sequence). The receptor comes from a human donor in a cohort sampled during active or convalescent COVID-19. The donor label of this sample is uncertain. The sequencing input was peripheral blood. The chain couples TRBV20-1 to TRBJ1-6; the D gene is possibly TRBD1 (6 bases). CDR3 DNA sequence: TGCAGTGCTAGTTGGGACATGAGTTCACCCCTCCACTTT. This translates into CSASWDMSSPLHF.